This entry describes one T cell receptor beta chain. Per the original data handling: Estimates of nucleated cell counts were drawn from the amplification of reference gene primers. Data came from immunoSEQ multiplex PCR; TCRdb stores just in-frame clones and leaves some out. From that table come the V and J calls and clone size; the DNA was used to work out D and trimming. Of around 200,000 clones in the sample, nearly 90% are singletons; the top ten hold less than 15%. These data come from a study of blood T cell repertoires in COVID-19. As for the study in general: The United States, Italy and Spain supplied acute and convalescent COVID-19 samples. T cells, B-cell-depleted T cells, or PBMCs provided the cDNA or gDNA that served as material.

Losses at the gene ends were 4 bases for V and 1 base for J; bases not matched to a gene: 10. CDR3 length: 16 residues. The germline V gene encodes CDR1 SGHDT and CDR2 YYEEEE. This receptor was obtained from a young woman who had recovered from COVID-19. Sequenced material: peripheral blood. The chain links TRBV5-6 to TRBJ1-1; TRBD1 agrees at 7 bases. The CDR3 here is CASSRYVGQSNTEAFF. CDR3 nucleotides: TGTGCCAGCAGCCGATACGTGGGACAGTCGAACACTGAAGCTTTCTTT.